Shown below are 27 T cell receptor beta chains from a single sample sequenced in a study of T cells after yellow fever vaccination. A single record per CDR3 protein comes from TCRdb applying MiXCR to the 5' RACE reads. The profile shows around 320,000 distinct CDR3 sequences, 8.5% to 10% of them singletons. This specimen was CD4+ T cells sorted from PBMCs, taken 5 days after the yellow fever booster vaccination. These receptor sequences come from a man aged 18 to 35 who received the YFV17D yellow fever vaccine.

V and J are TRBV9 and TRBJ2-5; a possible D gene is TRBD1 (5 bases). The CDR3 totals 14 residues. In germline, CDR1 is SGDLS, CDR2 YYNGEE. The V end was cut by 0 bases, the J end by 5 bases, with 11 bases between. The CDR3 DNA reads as TGTGCCAGCAGCGTAGGATTGGGGCAGGAGACCCAGTACTTC. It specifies CASSVGLGQETQYF.

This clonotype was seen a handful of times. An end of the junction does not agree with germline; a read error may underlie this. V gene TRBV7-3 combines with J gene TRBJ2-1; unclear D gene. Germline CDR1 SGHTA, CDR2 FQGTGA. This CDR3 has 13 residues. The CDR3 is CASSSTKATQPHF. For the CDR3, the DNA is TGTGCCAGCAGCTCCACTAAGGCGACACAGCCCCACTTC.

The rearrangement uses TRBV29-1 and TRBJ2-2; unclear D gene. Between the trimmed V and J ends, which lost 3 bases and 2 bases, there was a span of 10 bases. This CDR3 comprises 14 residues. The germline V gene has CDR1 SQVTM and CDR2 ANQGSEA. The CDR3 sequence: CSVDPGTNTGELFF. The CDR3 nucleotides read TGCAGCGTTGATCCGGGCACCAACACCGGGGAGCTGTTTTTT.

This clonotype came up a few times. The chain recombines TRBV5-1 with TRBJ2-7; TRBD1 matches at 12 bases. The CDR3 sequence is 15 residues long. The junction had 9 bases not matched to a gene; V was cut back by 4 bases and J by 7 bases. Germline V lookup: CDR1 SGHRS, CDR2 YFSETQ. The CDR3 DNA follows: TGCGCCAGCAGCCTCATGGGACAGGGGGCGGAAGAGCAGTACTTC. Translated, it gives CASSLMGQGAEEQYF.

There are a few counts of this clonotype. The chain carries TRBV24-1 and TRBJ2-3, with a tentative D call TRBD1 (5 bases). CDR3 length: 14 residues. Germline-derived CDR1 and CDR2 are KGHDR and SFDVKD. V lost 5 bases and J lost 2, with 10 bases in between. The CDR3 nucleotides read TGTGCCACCAGTGGATCAGGGTCCACAGATACGCAGTATTTT. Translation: CATSGSGSTDTQYF.

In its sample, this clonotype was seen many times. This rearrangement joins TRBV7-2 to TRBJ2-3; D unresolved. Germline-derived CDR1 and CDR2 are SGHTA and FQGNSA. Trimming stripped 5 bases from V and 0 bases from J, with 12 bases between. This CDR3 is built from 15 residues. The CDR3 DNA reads TGTGCCAGCAGCCCTGGGCTGGGAAGCACAGATACGCAGTATTTT. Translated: CASSPGLGSTDTQYF.

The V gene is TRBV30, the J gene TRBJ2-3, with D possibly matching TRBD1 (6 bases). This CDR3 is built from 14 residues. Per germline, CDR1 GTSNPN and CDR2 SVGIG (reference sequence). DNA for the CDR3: TGTGCAGCAGGACAGAGGATAGGCACAGATACGCAGTATTTT. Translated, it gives CAAGQRIGTDTQYF.

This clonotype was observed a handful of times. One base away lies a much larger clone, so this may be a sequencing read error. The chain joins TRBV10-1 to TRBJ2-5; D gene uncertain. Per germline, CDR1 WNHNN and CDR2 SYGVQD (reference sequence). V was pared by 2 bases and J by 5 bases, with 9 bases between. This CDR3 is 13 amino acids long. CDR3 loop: CASSERKVETQYF. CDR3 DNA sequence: TGCGCCAGCAGTGAGAGGAAGGTTGAGACCCAGTACTTC.

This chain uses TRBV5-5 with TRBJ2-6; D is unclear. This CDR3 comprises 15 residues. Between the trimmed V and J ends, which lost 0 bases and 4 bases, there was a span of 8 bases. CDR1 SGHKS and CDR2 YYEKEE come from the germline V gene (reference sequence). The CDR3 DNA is TGTGCCAGCAGCTTGGCTGGGGTAGGGGCCAACGTCCTGACTTTC. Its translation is CASSLAGVGANVLTF. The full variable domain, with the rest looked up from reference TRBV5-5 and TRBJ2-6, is DAGVTQSPTHLIKTRGQQVTLRCSPISGHKSVSWYQQVLGQGPQFIFQYYEKEERGRGNFPDRFSARQFPNYSSELNVNALLLGDSALYLCASSLAGVGANVLTFGAGSRLTVL.

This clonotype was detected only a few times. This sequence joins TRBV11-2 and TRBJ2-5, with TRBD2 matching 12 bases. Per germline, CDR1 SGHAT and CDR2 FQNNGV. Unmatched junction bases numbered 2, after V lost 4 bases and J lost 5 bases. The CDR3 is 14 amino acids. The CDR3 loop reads CASSWTSGEETQYF. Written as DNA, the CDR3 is TGTGCCAGCAGCTGGACTAGCGGGGAGGAGACCCAGTACTTC.

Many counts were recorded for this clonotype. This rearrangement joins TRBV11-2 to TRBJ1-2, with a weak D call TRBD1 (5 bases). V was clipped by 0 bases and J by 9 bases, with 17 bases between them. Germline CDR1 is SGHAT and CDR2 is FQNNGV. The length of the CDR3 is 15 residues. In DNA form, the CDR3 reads TGTGCCAGCAGCTTAGACACCCCACAGGCACTTAGCTACACCTTC. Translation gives CASSLDTPQALSYTF.

The CDR3 DNA reads TGTGCTACCGGTGGGGGACAAGAGACCCAGTACTTC. Protein sequence: CATGGGQETQYF. J is TRBJ2-5 and V is TRBV10-3; D may correspond to TRBD1 or TRBD2 (5 bases each). CDR1 is ENHRY and CDR2 is SYGVKD in the germline V gene. This CDR3 region has 12 residues.

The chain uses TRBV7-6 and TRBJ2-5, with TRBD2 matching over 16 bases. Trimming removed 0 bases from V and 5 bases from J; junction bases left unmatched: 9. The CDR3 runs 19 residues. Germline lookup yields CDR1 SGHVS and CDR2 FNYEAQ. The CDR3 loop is CASSLAWGTSGGALETQYF. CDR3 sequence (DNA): TGTGCCAGCAGCTTAGCTTGGGGGACTAGCGGGGGGGCTTTGGAGACCCAGTACTTC. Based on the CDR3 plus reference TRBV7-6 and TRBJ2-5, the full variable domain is GAGVSQSPRYKVTKRGQDVALRCDPISGHVSLYWYRQALGQGPEFLTYFNYEAQQDKSGLPNDRFSAERPEGSISTLTIQRTEQRDSAMYRCASSLAWGTSGGALETQYFGPGTRLLVL.

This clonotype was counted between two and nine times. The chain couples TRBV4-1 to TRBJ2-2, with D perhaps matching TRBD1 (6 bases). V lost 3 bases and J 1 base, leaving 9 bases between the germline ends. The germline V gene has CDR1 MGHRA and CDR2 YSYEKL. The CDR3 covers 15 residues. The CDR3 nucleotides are TGCGCCAGCAGCCAGGGGGCTAAGAACACCGGGGAGCTGTTTTTT. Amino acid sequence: CASSQGAKNTGELFF.

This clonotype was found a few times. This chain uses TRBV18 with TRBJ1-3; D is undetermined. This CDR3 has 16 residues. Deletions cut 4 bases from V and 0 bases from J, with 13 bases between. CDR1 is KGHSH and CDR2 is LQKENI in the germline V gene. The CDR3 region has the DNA TGTGCCAGCTCACGCAACGAACAGAGCTCTGGAAACACCATATATTTT. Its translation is CASSRNEQSSGNTIYF.

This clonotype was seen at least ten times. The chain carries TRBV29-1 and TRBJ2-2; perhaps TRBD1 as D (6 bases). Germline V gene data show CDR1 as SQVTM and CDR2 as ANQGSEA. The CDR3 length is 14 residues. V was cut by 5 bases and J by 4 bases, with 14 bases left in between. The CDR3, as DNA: TGCAGCGTTCGGTCCCAGGGGAGCACCGGGGAGCTGTTTTTT. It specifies CSVRSQGSTGELFF.

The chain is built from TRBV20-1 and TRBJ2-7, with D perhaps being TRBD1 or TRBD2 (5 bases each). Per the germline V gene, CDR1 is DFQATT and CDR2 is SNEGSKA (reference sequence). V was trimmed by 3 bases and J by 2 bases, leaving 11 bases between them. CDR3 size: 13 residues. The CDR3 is CSASRDGPYEQYF. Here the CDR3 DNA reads TGCAGTGCTAGTCGGGACGGCCCCTACGAGCAGTACTTC.

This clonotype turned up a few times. The CDR3 sequence is CASSQDPRDTGELFF. CDR3 DNA sequence: TGCGCCAGCAGCCAAGACCCGCGGGACACCGGGGAGCTGTTTTTT. The chain joins TRBV4-3 to TRBJ2-2; D is possibly TRBD2 (5 bases). There are 15 residues in the CDR3. CDR1 LGHNA and CDR2 YSLEER come from the germline V gene. V lost 0 bases and J 3 bases, leaving 8 bases between the germline ends.

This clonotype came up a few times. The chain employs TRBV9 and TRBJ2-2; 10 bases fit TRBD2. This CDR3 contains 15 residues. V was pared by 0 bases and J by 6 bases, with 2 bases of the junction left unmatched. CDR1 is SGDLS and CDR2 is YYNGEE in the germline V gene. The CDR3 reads CASSVGLAGAGELFF. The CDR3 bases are TGTGCCAGCAGCGTAGGGCTAGCGGGGGCCGGGGAGCTGTTTTTT.

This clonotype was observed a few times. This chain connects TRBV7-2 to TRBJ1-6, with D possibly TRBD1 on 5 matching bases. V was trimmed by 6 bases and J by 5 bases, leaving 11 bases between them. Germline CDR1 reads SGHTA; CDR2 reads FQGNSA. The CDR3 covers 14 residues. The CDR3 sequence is CASSGADNNSPLHF. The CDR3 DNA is TGTGCCAGCAGTGGGGCCGACAATAATTCACCCCTCCACTTT.

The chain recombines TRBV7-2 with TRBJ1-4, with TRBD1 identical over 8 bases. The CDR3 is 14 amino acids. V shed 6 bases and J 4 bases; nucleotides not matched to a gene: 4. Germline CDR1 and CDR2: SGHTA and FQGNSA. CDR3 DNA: TGTGCCAGCAGGTTTGACAGGGGTAATGAAAAACTGTTTTTT. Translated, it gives CASRFDRGNEKLFF.

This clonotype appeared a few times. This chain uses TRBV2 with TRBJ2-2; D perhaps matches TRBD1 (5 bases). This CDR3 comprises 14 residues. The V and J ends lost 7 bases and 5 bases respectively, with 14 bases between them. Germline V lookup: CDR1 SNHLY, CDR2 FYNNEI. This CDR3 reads CASTADRTTGELFF. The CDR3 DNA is TGTGCCAGCACAGCAGACAGAACGACCGGGGAGCTGTTTTTT.

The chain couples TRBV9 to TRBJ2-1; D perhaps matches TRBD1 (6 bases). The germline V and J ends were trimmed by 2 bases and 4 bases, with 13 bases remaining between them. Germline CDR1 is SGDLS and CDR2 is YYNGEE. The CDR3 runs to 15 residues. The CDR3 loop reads CASSVDGGLYNEQFF. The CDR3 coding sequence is TGTGCCAGCAGCGTCGATGGGGGCTTGTACAATGAGCAGTTCTTC.

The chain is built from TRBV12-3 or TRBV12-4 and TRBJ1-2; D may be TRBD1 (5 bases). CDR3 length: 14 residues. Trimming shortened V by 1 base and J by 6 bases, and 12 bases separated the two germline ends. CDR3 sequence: CASSLVPGTHGYTF. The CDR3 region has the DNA TGTGCCAGCAGTTTAGTACCCGGGACGCATGGCTACACCTTC.

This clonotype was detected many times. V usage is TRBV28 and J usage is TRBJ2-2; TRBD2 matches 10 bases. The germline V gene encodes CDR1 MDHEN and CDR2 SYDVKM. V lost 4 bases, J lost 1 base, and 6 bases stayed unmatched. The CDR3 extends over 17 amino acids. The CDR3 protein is CASSYLGLARNTGELFF. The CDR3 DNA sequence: TGTGCCAGCAGTTATTTGGGACTAGCGAGGAACACCGGGGAGCTGTTTTTT. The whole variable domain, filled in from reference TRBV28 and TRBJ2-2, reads DVKVTQSSRYLVKRTGEKVFLECVQDMDHENMFWYRQDPGLGLRLIYFSYDVKMKEKGDIPEGYSVSREKKERFSLILESASTNQTSMYLCASSYLGLARNTGELFFGEGSRLTVL.

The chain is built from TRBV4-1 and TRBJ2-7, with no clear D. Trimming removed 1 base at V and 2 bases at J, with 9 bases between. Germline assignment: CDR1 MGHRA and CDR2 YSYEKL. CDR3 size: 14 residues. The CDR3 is CASSQVGQAYEQYF. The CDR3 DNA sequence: TGCGCCAGCAGCCAAGTGGGCCAGGCCTACGAGCAGTACTTC.

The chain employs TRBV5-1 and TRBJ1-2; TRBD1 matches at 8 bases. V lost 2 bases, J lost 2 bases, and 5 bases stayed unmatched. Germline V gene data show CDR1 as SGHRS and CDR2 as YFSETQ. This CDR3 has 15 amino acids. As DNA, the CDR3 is TGCGCCAGCAGCTTCATAACAGGGGGAAACTATGGCTACACCTTC. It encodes CASSFITGGNYGYTF.